This T cell receptor beta chain was sequenced for a study of cytomegalovirus exposure and HLA in healthy donors. Findings and limits, study-wide: In a later analysis, an Asian-associated ancestry cluster reportedly showed fewer N-insertions than the roughly 700-donor mean.

Primers: 60 Vbeta forward and 13 Jbeta reverse. Repertoires were generated with immunoSEQ multiplex PCR, while TCRdb's copy carries only in-frame clones and drops some. Here the sample spans more than 140,000 clones, roughly 82% being singletons. There are 13 residues in the CDR3. V lost 4 bases and J 2 bases, leaving 7 bases between the germline ends. From germline, CDR1 is SGHDN and CDR2 FVKESK. In the case of this clone: No antigen is known for it.

The chain uses TRBV14 and TRBJ2-3; D uncertain. The sequence came from a young man in good health and CMV-seropositive. The sequenced sample consisted of PBMCs. CDR3 DNA sequence: TGTGCCAGCAGCCGTAGAAACACAGATACGCAGTATTTT. Translation: CASSRRNTDTQYF.